What follows are 8 T cell receptor beta chains derived from one specimen sequenced in a study of early T cells in non-severe SARS-CoV-2 infection. MiXCR, run by TCRdb on the 5' RACE reads, gives a single entry per CDR3 protein. The sample shows around 52,000 distinct CDR3 sequences, around a tenth of them seen only once. Input material: whole blood. The receptors stem from an adult who was a healthcare worker with PCR-confirmed SARS-CoV-2 infection or an uninfected control (not recorded which).

The rearrangement links TRBV6-6 to TRBJ1-6; TRBD1 aligns across 8 bases. The V gene's germline CDR1 is MNHNY and CDR2 SVGAGI (reference sequence). Trimming took 6 bases from V and 5 from J; bases not matched to a gene: 3. This CDR3 comprises 14 residues. Written as DNA, the CDR3 is TGTGCCAGCAGATTGGGACAGGATAATTCACCCCTCCACTTT. It codes for CASRLGQDNSPLHF.

The V call is TRBV29-1, the J call TRBJ2-2, with 8 bases matching TRBD1. Germline CDR1 and CDR2: SQVTM and ANQGSEA. Trimming removed 8 bases from V and 3 bases from J; junction bases left unmatched: 5. The CDR3 contains 13 residues. The CDR3 DNA reads as TGCAGCACAGGACAGGGACACACCGGGGAGCTGTTTTTT. Amino acid sequence: CSTGQGHTGELFF.

V gene TRBV24-1 combines with J gene TRBJ2-2; D ambiguous. CDR1 and CDR2 from the germline V gene are KGHDR and SFDVKD. V gave up 3 bases and J gave up 6 bases, with 19 bases separating them. The CDR3 runs to 17 residues. As DNA, the CDR3 is TGTGCCACCAGTGATCCCTACCCGGGCACCGTCGCCGGGGAGCTGTTTTTT. As protein: CATSDPYPGTVAGELFF.

The J gene is TRBJ2-1, the V gene TRBV12-3 or TRBV12-4; 13 bases match TRBD2. With 8 bases clipped from V and 5 bases from J, the junction kept 12 bases outside the gene matches. The CDR3 is 17 amino acids. The CDR3 loop reads CASGLAGARSVDNEQFF. The CDR3 nucleotides read TGTGCCAGCGGACTAGCGGGAGCCCGGAGTGTCGACAATGAGCAGTTCTTC.

This clonotype has at least ten counts. The chain combines TRBV2 with TRBJ2-5, with D tentatively TRBD2 (5 bases). CDR1 is SNHLY, CDR2 FYNNEI, per germline. The CDR3 sequence is 13 residues long. Trimming removed 3 bases from V and 3 bases from J, with 8 bases in between. The CDR3 sequence is CASSEDGKETQYF. The CDR3 coding sequence is TGTGCCAGCAGTGAGGACGGGAAAGAGACCCAGTACTTC.

Ten or more counts support this clonotype. This chain joins TRBV20-1 and TRBJ2-1; a weak D match, TRBD2 (6 bases). V shed 0 bases and J shed 9 bases, with 21 bases lying between them. The V gene's germline CDR1 is DFQATT and CDR2 SNEGSKA (reference sequence). The CDR3 sequence is 16 residues long. CDR3 sequence reads: CSARDGGLSGLSEQFF. The DNA for the CDR3 is TGCAGTGCTAGAGATGGAGGGCTAAGCGGGCTCAGTGAGCAGTTCTTC.

In this sample, this clonotype turned up many times. V and J are TRBV5-1 and TRBJ2-7, with D perhaps TRBD1 or TRBD2 (6 bases each). The CDR3 extends over 13 amino acids. Germline CDR1 is SGHRS and CDR2 is YFSETQ. V was shortened by 0 bases and J by 6 bases, with 10 bases between the two germline ends. This chain's CDR3 is CASSLERGREQYF. The DNA of the CDR3 is TGCGCCAGCAGCTTGGAACGGGGGCGCGAGCAGTACTTC.

There are many counts of this clonotype. J is TRBJ2-1 and V is TRBV19, with a weak D call TRBD1 (5 bases). With 1 base removed from V and 1 base from J, the gap between germline ends came to 8 bases. The CDR3 has 15 residues. Looked up from germline, CDR1 is LNHDA and CDR2 is SQIVND (reference sequence). This CDR3 is CASSIAGLSYNEQFF. The CDR3 DNA is TGTGCCAGTAGTATAGCAGGGCTTTCCTACAATGAGCAGTTCTTC.